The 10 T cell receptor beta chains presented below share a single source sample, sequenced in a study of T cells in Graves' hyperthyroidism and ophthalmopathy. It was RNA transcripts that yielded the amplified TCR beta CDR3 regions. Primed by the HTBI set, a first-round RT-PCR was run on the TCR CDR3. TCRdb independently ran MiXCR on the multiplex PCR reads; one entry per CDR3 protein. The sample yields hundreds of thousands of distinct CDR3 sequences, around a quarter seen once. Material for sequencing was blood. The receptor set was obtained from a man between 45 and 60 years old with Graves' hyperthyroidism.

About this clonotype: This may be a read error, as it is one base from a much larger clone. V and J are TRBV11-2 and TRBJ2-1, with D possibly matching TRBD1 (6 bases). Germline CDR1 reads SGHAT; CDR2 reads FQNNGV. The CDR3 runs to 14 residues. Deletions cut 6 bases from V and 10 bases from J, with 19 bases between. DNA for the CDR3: TGTGCCAGCAGTACCCGGAGAGGGGGACACGAGCAGTTCTTC. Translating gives CASSTRRGGHEQFF.

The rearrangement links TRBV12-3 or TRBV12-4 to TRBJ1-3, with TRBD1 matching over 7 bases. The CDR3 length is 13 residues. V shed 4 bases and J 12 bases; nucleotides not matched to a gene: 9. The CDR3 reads CASSSGQPIGIYF. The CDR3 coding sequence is TGTGCCAGCAGTTCGGGACAGCCTATCGGCATATATTTT.

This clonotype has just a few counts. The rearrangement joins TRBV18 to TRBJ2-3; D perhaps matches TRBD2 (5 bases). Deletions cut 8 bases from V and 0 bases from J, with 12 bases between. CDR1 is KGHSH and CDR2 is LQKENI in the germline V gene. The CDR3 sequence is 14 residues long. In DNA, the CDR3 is TGTGCCAGCGGACCAGCGGCTAGCACAGATACGCAGTATTTT. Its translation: CASGPAASTDTQYF. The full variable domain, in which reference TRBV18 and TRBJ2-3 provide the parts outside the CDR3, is NAGVMQNPRHLVRRRGQEARLRCSPMKGHSHVYWYRQLPEEGLKFMVYLQKENIIDESGMPKERFSAEFPKEGPSILRIQQVVRGDSAAYFCASGPAASTDTQYFGPGTRLTVL.

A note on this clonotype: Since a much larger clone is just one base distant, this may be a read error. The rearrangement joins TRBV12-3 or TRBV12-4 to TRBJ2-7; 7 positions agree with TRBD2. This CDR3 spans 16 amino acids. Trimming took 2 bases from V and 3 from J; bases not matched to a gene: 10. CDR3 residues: CASSLMGGLEGYEQYF. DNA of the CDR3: TGTGCCAGCAGTTTAATGGGTGGACTAGAGGGCTACGAGCAGTACTTC.

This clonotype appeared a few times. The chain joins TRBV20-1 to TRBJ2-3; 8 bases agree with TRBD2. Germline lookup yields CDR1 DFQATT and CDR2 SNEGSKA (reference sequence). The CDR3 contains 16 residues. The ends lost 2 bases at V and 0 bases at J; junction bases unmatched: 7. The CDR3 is CSARTVASGSTDTQYF. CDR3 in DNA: TGCAGTGCTAGAACCGTGGCTAGCGGGAGCACAGATACGCAGTATTTT.

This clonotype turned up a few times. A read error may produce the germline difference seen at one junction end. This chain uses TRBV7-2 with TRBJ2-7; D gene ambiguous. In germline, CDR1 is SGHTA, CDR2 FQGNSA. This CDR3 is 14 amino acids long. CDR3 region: CASSQEAKALEQYF. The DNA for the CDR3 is TGCGCCAGCAGCCAAGAAGCGAAAGCTCTCGAGCAGTACTTC.

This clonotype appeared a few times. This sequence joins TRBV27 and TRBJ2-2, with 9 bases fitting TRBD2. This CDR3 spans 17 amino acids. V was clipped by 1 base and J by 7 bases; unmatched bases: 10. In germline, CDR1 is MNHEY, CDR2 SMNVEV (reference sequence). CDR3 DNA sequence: TGTGCCAGCAGTTTATACGGCGGGAGGGCTGGGGGCGGGGAGCTGTTTTTT. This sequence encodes CASSLYGGRAGGGELFF.

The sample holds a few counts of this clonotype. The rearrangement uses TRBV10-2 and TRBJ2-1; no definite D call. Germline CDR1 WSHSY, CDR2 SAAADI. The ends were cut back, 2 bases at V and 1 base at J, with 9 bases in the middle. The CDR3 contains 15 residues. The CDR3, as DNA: TGCGCCAGCAGTGAGGTGACGGATTCCTACAATGAGCAGTTCTTC. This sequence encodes CASSEVTDSYNEQFF.

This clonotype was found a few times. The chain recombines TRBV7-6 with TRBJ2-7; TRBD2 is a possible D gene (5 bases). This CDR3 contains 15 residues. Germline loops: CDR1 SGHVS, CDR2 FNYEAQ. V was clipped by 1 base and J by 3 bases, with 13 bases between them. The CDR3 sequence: CASSLGTGNFYEQYF. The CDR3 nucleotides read TGTGCCAGCAGCTTAGGGACCGGGAATTTCTACGAGCAGTACTTC.

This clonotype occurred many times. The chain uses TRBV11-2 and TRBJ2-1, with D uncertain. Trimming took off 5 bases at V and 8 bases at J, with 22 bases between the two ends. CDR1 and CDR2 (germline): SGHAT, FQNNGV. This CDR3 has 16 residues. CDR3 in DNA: TGTGCCAGCAGCCGCATTATGGACGGTGGTTCCTATGAGCAGTTCTTC. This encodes CASSRIMDGGSYEQFF. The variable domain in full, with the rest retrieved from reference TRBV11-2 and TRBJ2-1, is EAGVAQSPRYKIIEKRQSVAFWCNPISGHATLYWYQQILGQGPKLLIQFQNNGVVDDSQLPKDRFSAERLKGVDSTLKIQPAKLEDSAVYLCASSRIMDGGSYEQFFGPGTRLTVL.